This passage covers 8 T cell receptor beta chains from one sample sequenced in a study of beta chain features in type 1 diabetes (dated by TCRdb to 2016 to 2019). Their recognized antigens are unknown. The full study reports these points: A moderate but significant shortening of TCRB CDR3 length was observed in type 1 diabetes patients in all four CD4+ subsets.

The library was generated by the immunoSEQ multiplex PCR assay. The entire isolated RNA was reverse transcribed using the High Capacity cDNA Reverse Transcription Kit, and thus expressed TCRB transcripts were sequenced. The table was pulled from immuneACCESS by TCRdb, which kept in-frame rearrangements only. Such tables lose some clones; where checked, under half of the loss comes from unresolved V genes, and the rest has no known cause. This sample comprises hundreds of thousands of clones, over 13% of them detected only once. Just under 0.04% of the sample goes to the ten largest clones. Specimen: naive CD4+ T cells from blood. The label giving this sample's cell subset or site can be read as: true naive CD4+ T cells. These receptors were taken from a man aged 18 to 30 with type 1 diabetes.

This clone was seen more than once but under ten times. V and J are TRBV4-3 and TRBJ1-2, with 7 bases identical to TRBD1. The J segment lost 10 bases and the V segment lost 1 base, leaving 15 bases of the junction unmatched. Germline CDR1 reads LGHNA; CDR2 reads YSLEER. This CDR3 region has 16 residues. The CDR3 protein is CASSQGVNGDRPNYTF. The CDR3, as DNA: TGCGCCAGCAGCCAAGGCGTAAACGGGGACAGACCTAACTACACCTTC.

This chain links TRBV10-3 with TRBJ2-3, with D maybe TRBD1 (6 bases). The length of the CDR3 is 14 residues. The V gene lost 4 bases and the J gene lost 2 bases, with 10 bases spanning the gap. Germline V lookup: CDR1 ENHRY, CDR2 SYGVKD. The CDR3 loop is CAISVRQATDTQYF. The CDR3 DNA follows: TGTGCCATCAGTGTGAGACAGGCCACAGATACGCAGTATTTT.

This rearrangement joins TRBV28 to TRBJ2-7; tentatively, D is TRBD2 (6 bases). Trimming cost V 3 bases and J 4 bases, with 16 bases left between them. CDR3 size: 15 residues. Germline V gene lookup returns CDR1 MDHEN and CDR2 SYDVKM. This CDR3 reads CASSLGGPAKYEQYF. CDR3 sequence (DNA): TGTGCCAGCAGTTTGGGAGGACCCGCCAAGTACGAGCAGTACTTC. Full variable domain (missing parts from reference TRBV28 and TRBJ2-7): DVKVTQSSRYLVKRTGEKVFLECVQDMDHENMFWYRQDPGLGLRLIYFSYDVKMKEKGDIPEGYSVSREKKERFSLILESASTNQTSMYLCASSLGGPAKYEQYFGPGTRLTVT.

The V gene is TRBV5-1, the J gene TRBJ2-2; weak D call: TRBD1 (5 bases). This CDR3 is 16 amino acids long. V was shortened by 4 bases and J by 2 bases, with 15 bases between the two germline ends. Germline CDR1 and CDR2: SGHRS and YFSETQ. The CDR3 here is CASSANPDTNTGELFF. The CDR3, as DNA: TGCGCCAGCAGCGCTAACCCGGACACTAACACCGGGGAGCTGTTTTTT.

CDR3 DNA sequence: TGCAGCGGACAGCATAATGAAAAACTGTTTTTT. Its translation is CSGQHNEKLFF. V is TRBV29-1 and J is TRBJ1-4; D possibly corresponds to TRBD1 (5 bases). Germline-derived CDR1 and CDR2 are SQVTM and ANQGSEA. CDR3 length: 11 amino acids. V was cut by 7 bases and J by 4 bases, with 7 bases left in between.

Worth noting for this clone: At the DNA level, this CDR3 is encoded by other sequences in the same sample as well. This chain connects TRBV18 to TRBJ2-5, with no clear D. CDR3 length: 13 residues. Germline CDR1 is KGHSH and CDR2 is LQKENI. V lost 1 base and J 1 base, leaving 4 bases between the germline ends. CDR3 sequence: CASSPLGQETQYF. DNA of the CDR3: TGTGCCAGCTCACCACTCGGCCAAGAGACCCAGTACTTC.

The chain carries TRBV30 and TRBJ1-5, with no clear D. The length of the CDR3 is 14 residues. Germline V gene data show CDR1 as GTSNPN and CDR2 as SVGIG (reference sequence). The germline V and J ends were trimmed by 0 bases and 4 bases, with 10 bases remaining between them. Here the CDR3 reads CAWSVLATNQPQHF. CDR3 DNA sequence: TGTGCCTGGAGTGTACTCGCCACTAATCAGCCCCAGCATTTT. Supplemented by reference TRBV30 and TRBJ1-5, the full variable domain reads SQTIHQWPATLVQPVGSPLSLECTVEGTSNPNLYWYRQAAGRGLQLLFYSVGIGQISSEVPQNLSASRPQDRQFILSSKKLLLSDSGFYLCAWSVLATNQPQHFGDGTRLSIL.

This clone was picked up a small number of times. The V and J genes are TRBV11-1 and TRBJ1-2; perhaps TRBD1 as D (5 bases). The CDR3 totals 16 residues. V shed 6 bases and J shed 7 bases, with 24 bases lying between them. The germline CDR1 and CDR2 sequences are SGHAT and FQDESV (reference sequence). The CDR3 region has the DNA TGTGCCAGCAGTTACTACCGAGACAGCAGCTTGAGTGGCTACACCTTC. Translating it yields CASSYYRDSSLSGYTF.